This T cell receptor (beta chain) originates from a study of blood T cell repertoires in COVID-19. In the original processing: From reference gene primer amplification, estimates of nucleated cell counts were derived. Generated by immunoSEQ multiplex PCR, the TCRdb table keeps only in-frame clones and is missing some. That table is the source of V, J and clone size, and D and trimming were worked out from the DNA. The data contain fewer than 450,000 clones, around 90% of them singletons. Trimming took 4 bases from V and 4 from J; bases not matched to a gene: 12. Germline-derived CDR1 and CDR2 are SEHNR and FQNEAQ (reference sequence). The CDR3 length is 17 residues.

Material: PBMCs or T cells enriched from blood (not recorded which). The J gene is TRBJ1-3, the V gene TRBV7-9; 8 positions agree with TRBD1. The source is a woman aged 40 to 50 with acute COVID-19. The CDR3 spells CASSSLFRGTGGNTIYF. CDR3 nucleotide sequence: TGTGCCAGCAGCTCCCTCTTTCGGGGGACAGGAGGAAACACCATATATTTT. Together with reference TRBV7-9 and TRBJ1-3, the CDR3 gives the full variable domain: DTGVSQNPRHKITKRGQNVTFRCDPISEHNRLYWYRQTLGQGPEFLTYFQNEAQLEKSRLLSDRFSAERPKGSFSTLEIQRTEQGDSAMYLCASSSLFRGTGGNTIYFGEGSWLTVV.